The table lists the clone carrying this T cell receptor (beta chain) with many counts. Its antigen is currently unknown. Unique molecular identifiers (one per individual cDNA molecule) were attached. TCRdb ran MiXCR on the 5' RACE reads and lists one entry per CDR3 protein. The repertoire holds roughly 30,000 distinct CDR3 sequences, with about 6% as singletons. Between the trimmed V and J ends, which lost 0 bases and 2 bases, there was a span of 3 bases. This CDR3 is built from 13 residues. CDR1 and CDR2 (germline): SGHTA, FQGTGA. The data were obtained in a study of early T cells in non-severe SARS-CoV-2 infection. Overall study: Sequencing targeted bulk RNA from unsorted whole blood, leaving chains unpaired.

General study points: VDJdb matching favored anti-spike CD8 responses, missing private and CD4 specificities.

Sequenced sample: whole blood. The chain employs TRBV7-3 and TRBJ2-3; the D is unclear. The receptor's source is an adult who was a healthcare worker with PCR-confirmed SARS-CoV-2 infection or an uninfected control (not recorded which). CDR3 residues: CASSLTPTDTQYF. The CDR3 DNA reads TGTGCCAGCAGCTTAACGCCCACAGATACGCAGTATTTT.